This T cell receptor (beta chain) was sequenced in a study of blood T cell repertoires in COVID-19. The overall study: PBMCs, B-cell-depleted T cells, or T cells were the source of the cDNA or gDNA that made up the material.

In germline, CDR1 is LGHDT, CDR2 YNNKEL (reference sequence). Trimming pared 4 bases from V and 2 bases from J, leaving 26 bases between. This CDR3 is built from 19 residues. In the original analysis: The authors estimated nucleated cell counts from reference gene primer amplification. Measured with immunoSEQ multiplex PCR; TCRdb has only the in-frame clones, and not every one. That table gives V, J and clone size, and the DNA gave D and trimming. Of fewer than 700,000 clones listed, roughly 91% are singletons. Sample: peripheral blood. The V gene is TRBV3-1 (or the pseudogene TRBV3-2), the J gene TRBJ1-1, with D tentatively TRBD1 (6 bases). The clonotype comes from a woman aged 50 to 60 with COVID-19, enrolled during active disease. The CDR3 region is CASSPRAKSVGRGNTEAFF. Here the CDR3 DNA reads TGTGCCAGCAGCCCTCGCGCTAAGTCGGTTGGCAGGGGCAACACTGAAGCTTTCTTT.